What follows is one T cell receptor beta chain and its context. Antigen specificity is unknown. The sample is drawn from a study of OX40 agonist ivuxolimab in advanced cancers. Study details: Clinicians treated patients with ivuxolimab, an agonistic anti-OX40 (CD134) antibody. The group had a mean age of about 65 years, ranged from 23 to 79, and was 80% to 85% male.

The study, taken as a whole, reports: A proportion of nonresponders additionally exhibited low normalized T-cell clonal expansion.

The repertoire was sequenced with immunoSEQ multiplex PCR; TCRdb's copy has only in-frame clones and lacks some. Of about 38,000 clones listed, approximately 90% are singletons. The CDR3 contains 13 residues. Germline CDR1 and CDR2: LGHNA and YSLEER. V lost 5 bases and J 2 bases, leaving 9 bases between the germline ends. Sequencing used CD4+ or CD8+ T cells sorted from blood, obtained in a trial of the OX40 agonist ivuxolimab. The clonotype originates from an adult with an advanced solid tumor such as melanoma, head and neck, liver or kidney cancer. The chain uses TRBV4-3 and TRBJ1-1; unclear D gene. The CDR3 DNA follows: TGCGCCAGCAGCTCCGGGTTTAACACTGAAGCTTTCTTT. Its protein product is CASSSGFNTEAFF.